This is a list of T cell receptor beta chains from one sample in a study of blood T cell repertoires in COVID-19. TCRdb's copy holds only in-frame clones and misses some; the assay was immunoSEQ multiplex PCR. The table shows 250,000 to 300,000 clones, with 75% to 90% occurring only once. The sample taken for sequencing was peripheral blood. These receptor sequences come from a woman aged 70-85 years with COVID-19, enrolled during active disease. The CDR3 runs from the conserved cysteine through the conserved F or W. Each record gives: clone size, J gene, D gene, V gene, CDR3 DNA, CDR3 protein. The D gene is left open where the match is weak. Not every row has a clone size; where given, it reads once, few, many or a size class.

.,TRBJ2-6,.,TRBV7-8,TGTGCCAGCAGCCGAGTCCAGGGGACTGGGGCCAACGTCCTGACTTTC,CASSRVQGTGANVLTF
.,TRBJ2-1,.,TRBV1,TGCACCAGCAGCCAAGAAGGAGGGGGGGCTTACAATGAGCAGTTCTTC,CTSSQEGGGAYNEQFF
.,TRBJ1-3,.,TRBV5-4,TGTGCCAGCAGCCATACAGGAATTGGAACTGGAAACACCATATATTTT,CASSHTGIGTGNTIYF
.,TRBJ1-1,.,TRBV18,TGTGCCAGCTCACCATCCAGAACCATGAACACTGAAGCTTTCTTT,CASSPSRTMNTEAFF
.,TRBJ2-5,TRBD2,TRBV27,TGTGCCAGCAGCTTGGGACTAGTAGGAGAGACCCAGTACTTC,CASSLGLVGETQYF
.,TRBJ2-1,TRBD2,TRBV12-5,TGTGCTAGTGGTTTCCTACTCTCTAGCGGGGGGGGCAATGAGCAGTTCTTC,CASGFLLSSGGGNEQFF
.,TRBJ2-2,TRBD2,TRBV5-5,TGTGCCAGCAGTTTAGAGCGGGGAGCAAACACCGGGGAGCTGTTTTTT,CASSLERGANTGELFF
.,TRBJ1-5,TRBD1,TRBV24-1,TGTGCCACCAGTGATAGACAGGGCGCCCAGCCCCAGCATTTT,CATSDRQGAQPQHF
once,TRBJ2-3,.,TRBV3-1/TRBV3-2,TGTGCCAGCAGCCAGGTTAGGGGGTGGGCCACAGATACGCAGTATTTT,CASSQVRGWATDTQYF
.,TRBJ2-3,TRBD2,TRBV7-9,TGTGCCAGCAGCTTATCAGCGGGGGCAGATACGCAGTATTTT,CASSLSAGADTQYF
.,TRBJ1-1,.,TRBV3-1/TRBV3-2,TGTGCCAGCAGCCAAGACCAGGGGAACACTGAAGCTTTCTTT,CASSQDQGNTEAFF
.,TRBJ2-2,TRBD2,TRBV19,TGTGCCAGTACTCGGACTAGCGGGGGTCTTTGGGGGGAGCTGTTTTTT,CASTRTSGGLWGELFF
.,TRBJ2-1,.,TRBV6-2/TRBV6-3,TGTGCCAGCAGTTCCAGACTAGAAGGGGAGCAGTTCTTC,CASSSRLEGEQFF
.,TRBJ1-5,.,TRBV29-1,TGCAGCGTTGGATGGGGGCGAGGTCAGCCCCAGCATTTT,CSVGWGRGQPQHF
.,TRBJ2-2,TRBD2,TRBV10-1,TGCGCCAGCAGTGGAGCGGGGGGAACCGGGGAGCTGTTTTTT,CASSGAGGTGELFF
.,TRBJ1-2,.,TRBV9,TGTGCCAGCAGTATGGCGGGGACGGGAAGCTATGGCTACACCTTC,CASSMAGTGSYGYTF
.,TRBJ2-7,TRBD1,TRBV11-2,TGTGCCAGCAGCTTGGGACAGTCCTACGAGCAGTACTTC,CASSLGQSYEQYF
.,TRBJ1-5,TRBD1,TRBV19,TGTGCCAGTAGTTCCCGGGACAGCGCCTCGCCCCAGCATTTT,CASSSRDSASPQHF
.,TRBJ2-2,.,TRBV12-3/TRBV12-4,TGTGCCAGCAGTACGGGCACCGGGGAGCTGTTTTTT,CASSTGTGELFF
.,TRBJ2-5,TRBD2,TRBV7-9,TGTGCCAGCAGCTTTGCTAGCGGGGTAGGGGAGACCCAGTACTTC,CASSFASGVGETQYF
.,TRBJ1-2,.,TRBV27,TGTGCCAGCAGTTCTCCACAAGTAGGGGTTGGCTACACCTTC,CASSSPQVGVGYTF
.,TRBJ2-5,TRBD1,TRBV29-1,TGCAGCGTTGAAAGGGACAGGGGGCTGATCGAGACCCAGTACTTC,CSVERDRGLIETQYF
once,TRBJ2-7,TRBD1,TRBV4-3,TGCGCCAGCAGCCAAGACTACAGGGGGCCCTCCTACGAGCAGTACTTC,CASSQDYRGPSYEQYF
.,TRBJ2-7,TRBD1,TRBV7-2,TGTGCCAGCAGCACGGGGACAGGGGGGTCCTACGAGCAGTACTTC,CASSTGTGGSYEQYF
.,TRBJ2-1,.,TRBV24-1,TGTGCCACCAGTGATTTGCGAGCAGGGGCCTACAATGAGCAGTTCTTC,CATSDLRAGAYNEQFF
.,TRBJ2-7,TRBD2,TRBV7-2,TGTGCCAGCAGCTTATCGCGGGGGTCCTACGAGCAGTACTTC,CASSLSRGSYEQYF
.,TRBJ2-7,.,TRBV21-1,TGTGCCAGCAGCAAAACCATGGGACAGGGTAGCTACGAGCAGTACTTC,CASSKTMGQGSYEQYF
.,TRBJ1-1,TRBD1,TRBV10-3,TGTGCCATCAGTGGACAGGGGACCTTTGCCACTGAAGCTTTCTTT,CAISGQGTFATEAFF
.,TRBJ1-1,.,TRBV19,TGTGCCAGTCAGGACAGCTTAAACACTGAAGCTTTCTTT,CASQDSLNTEAFF
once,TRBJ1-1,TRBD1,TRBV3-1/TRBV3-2,TGTGCCAGCAGCCGACCGGGACAGGGGAACACTGAAGCTTTCTTT,CASSRPGQGNTEAFF
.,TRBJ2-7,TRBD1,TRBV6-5,TGTGCCAGCAGTTACCAATCCCGGGACAGCTACGAGCAGTACTTC,CASSYQSRDSYEQYF
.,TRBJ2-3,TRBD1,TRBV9,TGTGCCAGCAGCGTAGGTAGGGGATCCGGGACAGCTTACACAGATACGCAGTATTTT,CASSVGRGSGTAYTDTQYF
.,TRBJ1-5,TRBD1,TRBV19,TGTGCCACCCGAAGGGACAGATATAGCAATCAGCCCCAGCATTTT,CATRRDRYSNQPQHF
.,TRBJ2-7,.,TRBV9,TGTGCCAGCAGCCCAGGACTGGTGGTGGAGCAGTACTTC,CASSPGLVVEQYF
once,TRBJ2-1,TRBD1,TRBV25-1,TGTGCCAGCAGTGATGGAGGGACAGGGCGTAAGAGTGAGCAGTTCTTC,CASSDGGTGRKSEQFF
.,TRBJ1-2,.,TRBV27,TGTGCCAGCAGCTCATGGGAGGTTGGAAGCGGCTACACCTTC,CASSSWEVGSGYTF
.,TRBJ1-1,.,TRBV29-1,TGCAGCGCCCCCGGGGGAGCTGGTATTGAAGCTTTCTTT,CSAPGGAGIEAFF
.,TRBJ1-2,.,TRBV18,TGTGCCAGCTCACCATCGCGGGGAAAAGGCTATGGCTACACCTTC,CASSPSRGKGYGYTF
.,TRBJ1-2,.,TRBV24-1,TGTGCCACCAGTGATCCCCCAGATCGAGGCTACACCTTC,CATSDPPDRGYTF
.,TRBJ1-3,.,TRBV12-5,TGTGCTAGCGCTAGCGGGTTCACTGGAAACACCATATATTTT,CASASGFTGNTIYF
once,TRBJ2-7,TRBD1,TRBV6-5,TGTGCCAGCGAACAGGGGGCGACTGGCGAGCAGTACTTC,CASEQGATGEQYF
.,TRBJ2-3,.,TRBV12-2,TGTGCAAGTCGCTCCCCTGGGGGGGGCCGATATACGCAGTATTTT,CASRSPGGGRYTQYF
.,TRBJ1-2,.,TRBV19,TGTGCCAGTAACGGACAGCTCAACTATGGCTACACCTTC,CASNGQLNYGYTF
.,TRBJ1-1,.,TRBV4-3,TGCGCCAGCAGCCAAGACGGACAGATAAACACTGAAGCTTTCTTT,CASSQDGQINTEAFF
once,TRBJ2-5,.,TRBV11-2,TGTGCCAGCAGCTCCACTAGGGACTTTAAAGAGACCCAGTACTTC,CASSSTRDFKETQYF
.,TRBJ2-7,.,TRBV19,TGTGCCAGTAGTATAGTCTTTTCAGGGCCCTACGAGCAGTACTTC,CASSIVFSGPYEQYF
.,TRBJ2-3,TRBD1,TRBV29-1,TGCAGCGTCATTACAGGGGCGGATACGCAGTATTTT,CSVITGADTQYF
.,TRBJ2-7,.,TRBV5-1,TGCGCCAGCAGCTTGGGGGACACCCTGTACGAGCAGTACTTC,CASSLGDTLYEQYF